This entry is about one T cell receptor beta chain. What it binds is unknown. This record comes from a study of CXCR3-negative and CXCR3-positive naive CD8 T cells. Study as a whole: Per library, roughly 1.4 +/- 0.3 million reads; about 135 million TRB reads overall.

All TRB cDNA libraries came from 5' RACE performed with UMI labels. Using the 5' RACE reads, TCRdb records one entry per CDR3 protein without DNA. The repertoire table contains under 75,000 distinct CDR3 sequences. The CDR3 runs to 16 residues. Germline-derived CDR1 and CDR2 are MDHEN and SYDVKM. Overall study results and limits: A higher hydrophobicity marked the TRB CDR3s of CXCR3-positive naive cells versus CXCR3-negative naive cells.

This clonotype was obtained from a human donor in good health. Some clones in this sample may be carry-over from other donors' samples. Sequencing was carried out using naive CXCR3+ CD8+ T cells from blood. Subset here: CD45RO-CCR7+CD27+CD95- naive CD8+ T cells expressing CXCR3 (TNR3+). The chain joins TRBV28 to TRBJ1-2; lacking DNA, the TRBD1 call made by TCRdb goes unchecked. The CDR3 here is CASSLNLQGVNYGYTF.